The 14 T cell receptor beta chains presented below share a single source sample, sequenced in a study of cytomegalovirus exposure and HLA in healthy donors. The PCR was carried out with 60 Vbeta primers and 13 Jbeta primers. TCRdb's table, derived via immunoSEQ multiplex PCR, lists solely in-frame clones and lacks some. The sample has about 98,000 clones; about 74% are singletons. The sample comprised PBMCs. Source of these receptors: a male donor in good health and CMV-seronegative.

The chain uses TRBV7-6 and TRBJ2-1, with 9 bases aligning to TRBD2. The CDR3 totals 15 residues. CDR1 SGHVS and CDR2 FNYEAQ come from the germline V gene. V was clipped by 5 bases and J by 4 bases; unmatched bases: 6. For the CDR3, the DNA is TGTGCCAGCAGCCCAGCTAGCGGGATTTACAATGAGCAGTTCTTC. It encodes CASSPASGIYNEQFF.

CDR3 nucleotides: TGTGCCAGCAGCTCCCCATATGACAGAGATCAGCCCCAGCATTTT. As protein: CASSSPYDRDQPQHF. The chain joins TRBV7-9 to TRBJ1-5; tentative D call: TRBD1 (5 bases). Germline values: CDR1 SEHNR, CDR2 FQNEAQ (reference sequence). V was cut by 4 bases and J by 5 bases, with 15 bases left in between. The CDR3 is 15 amino acids.

Here the CDR3 DNA reads TGTGCCAGCAGTGGACAGGGGAACAATCAGCCCCAGCATTTT. This encodes CASSGQGNNQPQHF. The chain uses TRBV6-1 and TRBJ1-5; 8 bases map to TRBD1. After removal of 4 bases from V and 3 bases from J, the junction contained 2 bases not matched to a gene. Germline loops: CDR1 MNHNS, CDR2 SASEGT. The CDR3 extends over 14 amino acids.

The gene calls are TRBV5-6 and TRBJ2-3, with 7 bases identical to TRBD2. This CDR3 has 15 residues. Trimming at V came to 5 bases and at J to 6 bases, leaving 12 bases not matched to a gene. Germline values: CDR1 SGHDT, CDR2 YYEEEE. The chain's CDR3 is CASSAQRDRADTQYF. DNA for the CDR3: TGTGCCAGCAGTGCCCAGCGGGACCGGGCGGATACGCAGTATTTT.

This clone was counted a few times. The chain combines TRBV5-1 with TRBJ2-6; weak D call: TRBD2 (5 bases). The CDR3 length is 15 residues. The ends were cut back, 1 base at V and 7 bases at J, with 12 bases in the middle. Germline assignment: CDR1 SGHRS and CDR2 YFSETQ. CDR3 amino acids: CASSLREVGANVLTF. In nucleotides, the CDR3 is TGCGCCAGCAGCTTGCGGGAAGTCGGTGCCAACGTCCTGACTTTC. The whole variable domain, remainder taken from reference TRBV5-1 and TRBJ2-6, is KAGVTQTPRYLIKTRGQQVTLSCSPISGHRSVSWYQQTPGQGLQFLFEYFSETQRNKGNFPGRFSGRQFSNSRSEMNVSTLELGDSALYLCASSLREVGANVLTFGAGSRLTVL.

This sequence joins TRBV7-3 and TRBJ2-5; D is perhaps TRBD2 (6 bases). The CDR3 runs to 13 residues. The V end was cut by 5 bases, the J end by 5 bases, with 12 bases between. Germline CDR1 and CDR2: SGHTA and FQGTGA. CDR3 nucleotides: TGTGCCAGCAGCCAAATCGCGGGGGAGACCCAGTACTTC. Protein product: CASSQIAGETQYF.

The chain links TRBV18 to TRBJ2-7; 8 nucleotides align to TRBD1. The CDR3 is 14 residues long. V shed 3 bases and J 1 base; nucleotides not matched to a gene: 2. Germline assignment: CDR1 KGHSH and CDR2 LQKENI. This CDR3 is CASSPGTGSYEQYF. The CDR3, as DNA: TGTGCCAGCTCACCCGGGACAGGATCCTACGAGCAGTACTTC.

The rearrangement links TRBV9 to TRBJ2-2; 9 bases are a match to TRBD2. CDR3 length: 15 residues. The V segment lost 0 bases and the J segment 5 bases; nucleotides outside the gene matches: 2. Germline CDR1 SGDLS, CDR2 YYNGEE. Here the CDR3 reads CASSVASGRTGELFF. For the CDR3, the DNA is TGTGCCAGCAGCGTAGCGAGCGGGAGGACCGGGGAGCTGTTTTTT. Full variable domain (rest looked up from reference TRBV9 and TRBJ2-2): DSGVTQTPKHLITATGQRVTLRCSPRSGDLSVYWYQQSLDQGLQFLIQYYNGEERAKGNILERFSAQQFPDLHSELNLSSLELGDSALYFCASSVASGRTGELFFGEGSRLTVL.

The V and J genes are TRBV9 and TRBJ2-7; tentatively, D is TRBD1 (6 bases). Between the trimmed V and J ends, which lost 0 bases and 4 bases, there was a span of 14 bases. The CDR3 has 15 residues. Per the germline V gene, CDR1 is SGDLS and CDR2 is YYNGEE. As DNA, the CDR3 is TGTGCCAGCAGCGTAGGCGCGGAAACAGGGTACGAGCAGTACTTC. Encoded protein: CASSVGAETGYEQYF.

The genes are TRBV7-3 and TRBJ2-3; tentatively, D is TRBD1 (6 bases). The CDR3 spans 16 residues. Trimming stripped 4 bases from V and 1 base from J, with 15 bases between. Germline-derived CDR1 and CDR2 are SGHTA and FQGTGA. The DNA of the CDR3 is TGTGCCAGCAGCTCAGCCGATAAGGGGGGCACAGATACGCAGTATTTT. Translated, it gives CASSSADKGGTDTQYF.

This chain connects TRBV11-2 to TRBJ2-7; perhaps TRBD1 as D (5 bases). Germline V gives CDR1 SGHAT, CDR2 FQNNGV. V was clipped by 5 bases and J by 2 bases, with 10 bases between them. The CDR3 has 13 residues. The CDR3 protein is CASSVQVAYEQYF. CDR3 in DNA: TGTGCCAGCAGCGTACAGGTAGCCTACGAGCAGTACTTC.

The V call is TRBV2, the J call TRBJ1-5; 9 nucleotides align to TRBD1. The germline V gene has CDR1 SNHLY and CDR2 FYNNEI. J lost 4 bases, V lost 4 bases, and 5 bases had no gene match. This CDR3 is built from 15 residues. CDR3 DNA sequence: TGTGCCAGCAGTGGGAACAGGGGGCGGAATCAGCCCCAGCATTTT. Translating gives CASSGNRGRNQPQHF.

V and J are TRBV5-1 and TRBJ2-1, with 7 nucleotides matching TRBD1. V dropped 4 bases and J dropped 5; count of bases not matched to a gene: 3. CDR3 size: 13 residues. Germline V gene sequence: CDR1 SGHRS, CDR2 YFSETQ. In DNA, the CDR3 is TGCGCCAGCAGCATGGGACAGAACAATGAGCAGTTCTTC. Protein product: CASSMGQNNEQFF.

In this sample, this clone turned up a few times. The chain has TRBV27 and TRBJ1-1; weak D call: TRBD1 (5 bases). The CDR3 sequence is 14 residues long. V dropped 4 bases and J dropped 6 bases, with 15 bases sitting between them. Germline V gene data show CDR1 as MNHEY and CDR2 as SMNVEV (reference sequence). CDR3 in amino acids: CASSSPTEVAEAFF. The CDR3 region has the DNA TGTGCCAGCAGTTCGCCGACAGAGGTGGCTGAAGCTTTCTTT.